Listed below are T cell receptor beta chains from one sample, sequenced in a study of cytomegalovirus exposure and HLA in healthy donors. TCRdb keeps only in-frame clones here, not all; method: immunoSEQ multiplex PCR. The data contain around 67,000 clones, approximately 74% of them seen just once; the ten biggest clones take up about a fifth. Material: PBMCs. The source of these receptors is a woman under 40 in good health and CMV-seropositive. CDR3s include the opening cysteine and the closing phenylalanine or tryptophan. A D gene is named only where the DNA matches it firmly. Size tells how often a clone was seen (once, few, many) or the class of an expanded clone, and some rows leave it out.

CACNLDRGYSYEQYF	TGTGCCTGTAACCTGGACAGGGGTTATTCCTACGAGCAGTACTTC	NA	TRBV30	TRBJ2-7	TRBD1
CASSAPGTGQKTQYF	TGTGCCAGCAGTGCGCCGGGGACAGGGCAAAAGACCCAGTACTTC	few	TRBV25-1	TRBJ2-5	TRBD1
CASSPQNYGYTF	TGTGCCAGCAGCCCCCAAAACTATGGCTACACCTTC	NA	TRBV28	TRBJ1-2	NA
CASSYYRDRHYEQYF	TGTGCCAGCAGTTACTACCGGGACAGACACTACGAGCAGTACTTC	NA	TRBV6-6	TRBJ2-7	TRBD1
CASSPGGGGTDTQYF	TGTGCCAGCAGCCCGGGGGGTGGGGGCACAGATACGCAGTATTTT	NA	TRBV7-8	TRBJ2-3	TRBD2
CASSLTGTSPGELFF	TGTGCCAGCAGCTTAACCGGGACTAGTCCCGGGGAGCTGTTTTTT	once	TRBV7-9	TRBJ2-2	TRBD2
CAWSVYGGDRGFGGYTF	TGTGCCTGGAGTGTATATGGTGGTGACAGGGGGTTCGGTGGCTACACCTTC	few	TRBV30	TRBJ1-2	TRBD1
CASSVGLTGGYEQYF	TGTGCCAGCAGCGTAGGTTTAACTGGAGGATACGAGCAGTACTTC	NA	TRBV9	TRBJ2-7	NA
CASSPPPAGSSYEQYF	TGTGCCAGCTCACCACCGCCAGCGGGGAGCTCCTACGAGCAGTACTTC	NA	TRBV18	TRBJ2-7	TRBD2
CASRGGTGGTSGANVLTF	TGTGCCAGCAGGGGAGGGACAGGGGGTACCTCTGGGGCCAACGTCCTGACTTTC	many	TRBV5-4	TRBJ2-6	TRBD1
CASSESGYLPNFYSNQPQHF	TGTGCCAGCAGTGAATCCGGGTACCTACCCAATTTCTATAGCAATCAGCCCCAGCATTTT	NA	TRBV2	TRBJ1-5	NA
CASSRGQGSSYEQYF	TGTGCCAGCAGCAGGGGACAGGGGAGCTCCTACGAGCAGTACTTC	NA	TRBV5-4	TRBJ2-7	TRBD1
CASSLAGTSGNNEQYF	TGTGCCAGCAGCTTAGCCGGGACTAGCGGGAACAACGAGCAGTACTTC	NA	TRBV7-2	TRBJ2-7	TRBD2
CASSPQGRGDQPQHF	TGTGCCAGCAGCCCTCAAGGGCGGGGAGATCAGCCCCAGCATTTT	few	TRBV4-2	TRBJ1-5	NA
CASSANRAETQYF	TGTGCCAGCAGCGCAAACAGGGCGGAGACCCAGTACTTC	NA	TRBV7-2	TRBJ2-5	NA
CASSLAGTGKGGELFF	TGTGCCAGCAGCTTAGCCGGGACAGGGAAGGGCGGGGAGCTGTTTTTT	NA	TRBV7-2	TRBJ2-2	TRBD1
CAWSGGYLYEQYF	TGTGCCTGGAGTGGCGGATACCTGTACGAGCAGTACTTC	few	TRBV30	TRBJ2-7	NA
CATSRAPLTDTQYF	TGTGCCACCAGCAGGGCCCCTCTCACAGATACGCAGTATTTT	NA	TRBV15	TRBJ2-3	NA
CASSLGISNLGETQYF	TGTGCCAGCAGCTTAGGAATCAGCAACCTCGGGGAGACCCAGTACTTC	NA	TRBV11-3	TRBJ2-5	NA
CASSLRQGGNTEAFF	TGTGCCAGCAGCTTGAGGCAGGGGGGGAACACTGAAGCTTTCTTT	NA	TRBV5-8	TRBJ1-1	TRBD1
CAWSVGGLAGFGANVLTF	TGTGCCTGGAGTGTGGGGGGGCTGGCCGGCTTTGGGGCCAACGTCCTGACTTTC	NA	TRBV30	TRBJ2-6	NA
CASIGQENTEAFF	TGCGCCAGCATCGGTCAGGAAAACACTGAAGCTTTCTTT	few	TRBV5-1	TRBJ1-1	NA
CSVRDSMNTEAFF	TGCAGCGTGAGGGACAGCATGAACACTGAAGCTTTCTTT	few	TRBV29-1	TRBJ1-1	TRBD1
CASSTGGTGNQPQHF	TGTGCCAGCAGCACCGGCGGGACAGGCAATCAGCCCCAGCATTTT	NA	TRBV9	TRBJ1-5	TRBD1
CASRRSYEQYF	TGTGCCAGCAGGAGGTCCTACGAGCAGTACTTC	few	TRBV28	TRBJ2-7	NA
CASSFGTGRGGEAFF	TGTGCCAGCAGCTTTGGGACAGGGCGAGGGGGTGAAGCTTTCTTT	once	TRBV12-1	TRBJ1-1	NA
CAWSVRGQGIAGGPYNEQFF	TGTGCCTGGAGCGTGAGGGGTCAGGGGATAGCGGGAGGGCCATACAATGAGCAGTTCTTC	NA	TRBV30	TRBJ2-1	TRBD2
CASSYRGSEAFF	TGTGCCAGCAGTTACCGGGGGAGTGAAGCTTTCTTT	few	TRBV6-5	TRBJ1-1	NA
CASSLLAGPPDTQYF	TGTGCCAGCAGCTTACTAGCGGGACCCCCAGATACGCAGTATTTT	NA	TRBV7-2	TRBJ2-3	TRBD2
CASSLGGTAYSNQPQHF	TGTGCCAGCAGCTTAGGTGGGACAGCCTATAGCAATCAGCCCCAGCATTTT	few	TRBV7-8	TRBJ1-5	TRBD1
CASSLARAANYGYTF	TGTGCCAGCAGCTTGGCGAGGGCAGCTAACTATGGCTACACCTTC	NA	TRBV5-4	TRBJ1-2	NA
CASGRSYNEQFF	TGTGCCAGCGGGAGGTCCTACAATGAGCAGTTCTTC	NA	TRBV6-5	TRBJ2-1	NA
CASSLIQGSNTEAFF	TGTGCCAGCAGCCTTATTCAGGGATCGAACACTGAAGCTTTCTTT	few	TRBV7-2	TRBJ1-1	NA
CASSHRPGQVSSYNEQFF	TGTGCCAGCAGCCACCGCCCGGGACAGGTTAGCTCCTACAATGAGCAGTTCTTC	NA	TRBV7-9	TRBJ2-1	TRBD1
CASSHGRWNEQYF	TGCGCCAGCAGCCACGGGAGATGGAACGAGCAGTACTTC	NA	TRBV4-3	TRBJ2-7	NA
CASSLNGGDQPQHF	TGCGCCAGCAGCTTGAACGGGGGAGACCAGCCCCAGCATTTT	NA	TRBV5-1	TRBJ1-5	NA
CASRATGRYGYTF	TGTGCCAGCAGGGCAACAGGGCGCTATGGCTACACCTTC	once	TRBV28	TRBJ1-2	NA
CASSVGQLDAYEQYF	TGTGCCAGCAGCGTCGGACAGCTAGACGCCTACGAGCAGTACTTC	NA	TRBV9	TRBJ2-7	NA
CSVPRTGSYEQYF	TGCAGCGTTCCACGGACAGGGTCCTACGAGCAGTACTTC	NA	TRBV29-1	TRBJ2-7	TRBD1
CASSHQTSGSGNEQFF	TGCGCCAGCAGCCATCAGACTAGCGGGAGTGGTAATGAGCAGTTCTTC	NA	TRBV4-3	TRBJ2-1	TRBD2
CASSFGQGVSTEAFF	TGCGCCAGCAGCTTTGGACAGGGGGTGTCCACTGAAGCTTTCTTT	NA	TRBV5-1	TRBJ1-1	TRBD1
CASSWGGLAAYEQYF	TGTGCCAGCAGCTGGGGCGGACTAGCGGCCTACGAGCAGTACTTC	NA	TRBV5-4	TRBJ2-7	TRBD2
CASSSGEGGSNQPQHF	TGTGCCAGCAGCTCGGGGGAGGGAGGAAGCAATCAGCCCCAGCATTTT	NA	TRBV11-2	TRBJ1-5	NA
CASSGGTSGDNEQFF	TGCGCCAGCAGCGGAGGGACTAGCGGAGACAATGAGCAGTTCTTC	NA	TRBV4-1	TRBJ2-1	TRBD2
CATQGLDYGYTF	TGTGCCACCCAGGGTCTGGACTATGGCTACACCTTC	NA	TRBV6-6	TRBJ1-2	NA
CASSSLSGNTEAFF	TGTGCCAGCAGTTCTTTGTCAGGGAACACTGAAGCTTTCTTT	NA	TRBV6-5	TRBJ1-1	NA
CASSPPGQAVRYGYTF	TGTGCCAGCAGTCCGCCCGGACAGGCGGTTCGGTATGGCTACACCTTC	once	TRBV28	TRBJ1-2	TRBD1
CASRGSGYEQYF	TGTGCAAGTCGTGGTAGCGGGTACGAGCAGTACTTC	few	TRBV12-2	TRBJ2-7	NA
CASSDPLTTSPDTDTQYF	TGTGCCAGCAGTGACCCTCTTACGACTAGTCCGGATACAGATACGCAGTATTTT	few	TRBV6-4	TRBJ2-3	NA
CASSYGTGAYEQYF	TGCGCCAGCAGCTACGGGACAGGGGCCTACGAGCAGTACTTC	NA	TRBV5-1	TRBJ2-7	TRBD1
CSVAQGTTTNEKLFF	TGCAGCGTCGCACAGGGAACCACAACTAATGAAAAACTGTTTTTT	once	TRBV29-1	TRBJ1-4	NA
CSVSLTTGGVSNQPQHF	TGCAGCGTTTCACTGACGACAGGGGGGGTTAGCAATCAGCCCCAGCATTTT	NA	TRBV29-1	TRBJ1-5	TRBD1
CASSYTGNTEAFF	TGCGCCAGCAGCTATACAGGGAACACTGAAGCTTTCTTT	NA	TRBV4-1	TRBJ1-1	NA
CASSFAEYNEQFF	TGTGCCAGCAGCTTTGCGGAATACAATGAGCAGTTCTTC	NA	TRBV7-2	TRBJ2-1	NA
CASSSSPGAYEQYF	TGTGCCAGCAGTTCCTCCCCGGGAGCCTACGAGCAGTACTTC	NA	TRBV28	TRBJ2-7	NA
CASSLQETQYF	TGCGCCAGCAGCTTACAGGAGACCCAGTACTTC	NA	TRBV5-1	TRBJ2-5	NA
CASSLVPGGGYTF	TGTGCCAGCAGCTTAGTCCCGGGAGGAGGCTACACCTTC	few	TRBV11-2	TRBJ1-2	NA
CASSPDRGRIGEQFF	TGCGCCAGCAGCCCGGACAGGGGGCGAATCGGTGAGCAGTTCTTC	NA	TRBV4-1	TRBJ2-1	TRBD1
CASSGPNYGYTF	TGTGCCAGCTCAGGGCCTAACTATGGCTACACCTTC	NA	TRBV28	TRBJ1-2	NA